This is a list of T cell receptor beta chains from one sample in a study of T cell responses to AZD1222 COVID-19 vaccine. Libraries were prepared by immunoSEQ multiplex PCR; TCRdb keeps only in-frame clonotypes and omits some of them. The repertoire has about 130,000 clones, 88% of them found once; the top ten carry roughly 7.4%. Here the sequenced sample was peripheral blood, taken on day 0 of AZD1222 vaccination. The receptors come from an adult in good health. CDR3s include the opening cysteine and the closing phenylalanine or tryptophan. The D gene is left open where the match is weak. The listing skips clone size in some rows; elsewhere it reads once, few, many or a size class.

d_call	clone_size	v_call	j_call	cdr3_aa	cdr3_nt
.	.	TRBV11-2	TRBJ2-1	CASSLVGTPYSEQFF	TGTGCCAGCAGCTTAGTCGGGACCCCGTACAGTGAGCAGTTCTTC
TRBD2	once	TRBV19	TRBJ2-2	CASSNSGGESSNTGELFF	TGTGCCAGCTCTAATTCCGGGGGGGAGTCGTCGAACACCGGGGAGCTGTTTTTT
TRBD1	.	TRBV5-1	TRBJ1-6	CASSLHRQGGNSPLHF	TGCGCCAGCAGCTTGCATCGACAGGGGGGTAATTCACCCCTCCACTTT
.	.	TRBV2	TRBJ2-5	CASSVLEETQYF	TGTGCCAGCAGTGTGCTGGAAGAGACCCAGTACTTC
TRBD1	.	TRBV28	TRBJ1-6	CASSPTGGSYNSPLHF	TGTGCCAGCAGTCCGACAGGGGGCTCCTATAATTCACCCCTCCACTTT
TRBD1	.	TRBV25-1	TRBJ1-4	CASSGDRGGEKLFF	TGTGCCAGCAGCGGGGACAGGGGAGGTGAAAAACTGTTTTTT
.	.	TRBV7-7	TRBJ1-5	CASSLEGDQPQHF	TGTGCCAGCAGCTTAGAGGGAGATCAGCCCCAGCATTTT
.	few	TRBV12-1	TRBJ2-7	CASSRGRLAAPAVHEQYF	TGTGCCAGCAGTAGAGGTCGGCTAGCGGCCCCGGCGGTTCACGAGCAGTACTTC
.	.	TRBV20-1	TRBJ2-7	CSASNGEYEQYF	TGCAGTGCTAGTAACGGGGAATACGAGCAGTACTTC
TRBD1	.	TRBV5-6	TRBJ1-1	CASSLNTGARETEAFF	TGTGCCAGCAGCTTGAATACAGGGGCAAGGGAGACTGAAGCTTTCTTT
.	.	TRBV20-1	TRBJ1-2	CSARDLGGYTF	TGCAGTGCGCGAGACTTAGGCGGCTACACCTTC
TRBD1	few	TRBV7-9	TRBJ1-3	CASRDRGYSGNTIYF	TGTGCCAGCCGCGACAGGGGATACTCTGGAAACACCATATATTTT
.	.	TRBV6-5	TRBJ1-4	CASSYSTVGEKLFF	TGTGCCAGCAGTTACTCGACAGTTGGGGAAAAACTGTTTTTT
.	.	TRBV3-1/TRBV3-2	TRBJ1-1	CASSHGGRTEAFF	TGTGCCAGCAGCCATGGGGGGCGGACTGAAGCTTTCTTT
TRBD1	.	TRBV15	TRBJ2-2	CATSRRSRDRGGNTGELFF	TGTGCCACCAGCAGACGGTCCCGGGACAGGGGCGGGAACACCGGGGAGCTGTTTTTT
TRBD1	.	TRBV6-2/TRBV6-3	TRBJ2-7	CASSYSGQGREQYF	TGTGCCAGCAGTTACTCTGGACAGGGGAGGGAGCAGTACTTC
TRBD1	.	TRBV28	TRBJ2-7	CASSSGQDYEQYF	TGTGCCAGCAGTTCGGGACAGGACTACGAGCAGTACTTC
.	.	TRBV10-3	TRBJ1-4	CAVLDRFNEKLFF	TGTGCCGTCTTAGACAGGTTTAATGAAAAACTGTTTTTT
.	.	TRBV12-3/TRBV12-4	TRBJ2-1	CASSPSTGNEQFF	TGTGCCAGCAGTCCCTCGACAGGAAATGAGCAGTTCTTC
.	.	TRBV19	TRBJ2-7	CASGVSRNYEQYF	TGTGCCAGTGGGGTCAGCCGAAACTACGAGCAGTACTTC
TRBD1	.	TRBV2	TRBJ2-5	CASNRDRQETQYF	TGTGCCAGCAATAGGGACAGACAAGAGACCCAGTACTTC